The text below deals with one TCR beta chain. Going by frequency alone, this clonotype is medium-sized (0.01 to 0.1%); a count is unavailable. Its antigen is unknown. TRB rearrangements were amplified by multiplex PCR following a touch-down protocol, with the TRB-A and TRB-B primer pools mixed in one tube. Illumina adapters and sample indices were attached to the amplicons through two consecutive PCR reactions using Phusion HS II polymerase. Amplicons were gel-purified with the NucleoSpin Gel and PCR Clean-up kit, then quantified by Qubit and quality-checked on an Agilent 2100 Bioanalyzer. Sequencing of the libraries was done on an Illumina MiSeq with 600-cycle, single-indexed, paired-end runs. Concerning the study's data processing: TRB reads were aligned and assembled with MiXCR version 2.1.12 using the default MiXCR reference library. A clone was defined by each unique CDR3 nucleotide sequence, and the analysis included only productive sequences supported by at least two reads. Alpha-parameterized diversity profiles (alpha 0 to 5), including the Shannon (alpha 1) and Simpson (alpha 2) indices, were computed with an R script to assess repertoire diversity. The tcR package was used to compute combinatorial TRB VJ usage, and cohorts were compared on this usage by principal component analysis with ade4. GLIPH was used to cluster TCRbeta CDR3s in pairs of cohorts matched for age and read depth, and a Wilcoxon test was used to compare cluster frequencies. The reads underwent TCRdb reprocessing, giving one record for each CDR3 protein sequence and no DNA. The V and J calls and clone size are TCRdb's, not the authors'. The sample table gives roughly 16,000 distinct CDR3 sequences. The ten largest clones take up around 3.5% of the sample.

These data are taken from a study of T cell clusters in autoimmune cytopenias (dated by TCRdb to between 2018 and 2021). Regarding the study in general: A mean age of around 50 years and a median age of roughly 61 years were recorded for the healthy donor controls, of whom about half of the roughly 45 were female. TRB sequencing reached a median depth of approximately 53,000 reads per sample and yielded a median of 2,350 distinct TRB clonotypes per sample. TRB and IGH repertoires from peripheral blood were sequenced in autoimmune cytopenia patients at active disease and during treatment follow-up, with healthy, CLL and autoimmune hepatitis controls included alongside. The study was designed to test whether a disease-specific immune repertoire signature usable as a blood-based biomarker is carried by autoimmune cytopenia patients. For primary cytopenia, the controls were roughly 24 age-matched healthy donors, and for secondary cytopenia, the controls were around 13 age-matched CLL patients. Repertoires from autoimmune hepatitis patients were compared with those of about two dozen healthy donors matched for age and sex.

In the germline V gene (reference sequence), CDR1 corresponds to LNHDA and CDR2 to SQIVND. Measured from the cysteine to the phenylalanine, the CDR3 is 15 residues long. No DNA appears here. Per sample, 250 ng of peripheral blood genomic DNA, tens of thousands of genome equivalents, was used for TRB amplification. Beyond this particular receptor, the publication reports: The GLIPH analysis suggested a lack of physiological T cell clusters in primary autoimmune cytopenia patients, since approximately 51 clusters were exclusive to healthy donors whereas approximately 16 were exclusive to patients. The T cell clusters were defined only in silico, and the functional role of the clusters still needed to be validated experimentally. About 3.2-fold more exclusive TRB clusters were observed in healthy donors than in active autoimmune hepatitis patients, consistent with an autoimmunity-wide signature. The cluster-lack signature was not observed for secondary cytopenia versus CLL, as the signature was apparently masked by the dominant lymphoma-associated repertoire. The TRB repertoire shifts, including less even repertoires in secondary cytopenia and CLL, mostly reflected lymphoma bias and not autoimmunity.

The sample was also linked to a second study, of T cell repertoires in aging, cancer and after chemotherapy. Drawing on the second study: Donors spanned six age groups from 30 or younger to 70 or older, with at least three individuals per group. Control TCR repertoires from healthy donors were recorded over several months to years, and clear clonal overlap was observed across re-sampling. In total, the full dataset held millions of TCR reads. Untreated patients with hematological or solid cancers showed significantly lower blood TCR diversity and higher clonality than age-matched healthy donors. In healthy donors, the decline in TCR diversity with age was mainly explained by loss of richness, whereas in cancer patients loss of evenness was also found to contribute. Median generation probability increased over the chemotherapy interval in both cancer cohorts, suggesting repertoire reconstitution through rebound thymic output. It was noted by the authors that conclusions about immunological memory after chemotherapy cannot be drawn from the repertoire data. Peripheral blood TCR beta repertoires from healthy donors and cancer patients were profiled to examine immunoaging and T cell reconstitution after chemotherapy. The cohort comprised 200 to 250 cancer patients, 94 with hematological and around 130 with solid cancers, plus 95 healthy donors as a reference group. Processing of the TRB sequences was carried out with MiXCR versions 2.12 and 3.0.5. The repertoire metrics were Shannon diversity, evenness, clonality (calculated as one minus evenness), and diversity profiles parameterized by alpha from 0 to 5. Generation probabilities of clones in paired pre- and post-chemotherapy samples were computed with the IGoR algorithm.

This clonotype was obtained from a human donor in good health. The specimen sequenced was peripheral blood. The chain is assembled from TRBV19 and TRBJ2-2; TCRdb proposes TRBD1, but this gene call is untestable without DNA. The CDR3 region: CASSSRQGNTGELFF.